This record looks at one TCR beta chain sequence and its context. This specimen belongs to a study of blood T cell repertoires in COVID-19. TCRdb's copy holds only in-frame clones and misses some; the assay was immunoSEQ multiplex PCR. The repertoire holds 70,000 to 95,000 clones, with over 85% as singletons. CDR1 is SEHNR, CDR2 FQNEAQ, per germline (reference sequence). With 7 bases clipped from V and 7 bases from J, the junction kept 13 bases outside the gene matches. The CDR3 sequence is 15 residues long. The sequenced material came from peripheral blood. The clonotype comes from a man aged 45-65 years with acute or convalescent COVID-19. The chain combines TRBV7-9 with TRBJ2-3; 8 bases map to TRBD2. CDR3 loop: CASILLAGGHYTQYF. The CDR3 nucleotides read TGTGCCAGCATCCTATTGGCGGGGGGCCATTATACGCAGTATTTT.